The clone carrying this T cell receptor beta chain was detected only once. The data stem from a study of blood T cell repertoires in COVID-19. Study as a whole: The United States, Italy and Spain were the sources of the acute and convalescent COVID-19 samples. The cDNA or gDNA used as material had been derived from T cells, B-cell-depleted T cells, or PBMCs.

In the original workflow: Scientists estimated how many nucleated cells there were by amplifying reference gene primers. Profiled with immunoSEQ multiplex PCR; TCRdb holds only in-frame clones, not every one. V and J calls plus clone size are reproduced from that table; the DNA served to infer D and trimming. The sample lists about 54,000 clones, about nine tenths occurring once. CDR1 SGHTA and CDR2 FQGTGA come from the germline V gene. The V end lost 5 bases, the J end lost 6 bases, and 13 bases lay between the germline ends. This CDR3 contains 13 residues. The clonotype comes from a woman aged 40 to 49 with active COVID-19. The chain employs TRBV7-3 and TRBJ1-1; D possibly corresponds to TRBD1 (6 bases). Sequenced sample: peripheral blood. The CDR3 nucleotides read TGTGCCAGCAGCCCCGGGGGGGGCGCTGAAGCTTTCTTT. Protein product: CASSPGGGAEAFF. Drawing the rest from reference TRBV7-3 and TRBJ1-1, the complete variable domain is GAGVSQTPSNKVTEKGKYVELRCDPISGHTALYWYRQSLGQGPEFLIYFQGTGAADDSGLPNDRFFAVRPEGSVSTLKIQRTERGDSAVYLCASSPGGGAEAFFGQGTRLTVV.